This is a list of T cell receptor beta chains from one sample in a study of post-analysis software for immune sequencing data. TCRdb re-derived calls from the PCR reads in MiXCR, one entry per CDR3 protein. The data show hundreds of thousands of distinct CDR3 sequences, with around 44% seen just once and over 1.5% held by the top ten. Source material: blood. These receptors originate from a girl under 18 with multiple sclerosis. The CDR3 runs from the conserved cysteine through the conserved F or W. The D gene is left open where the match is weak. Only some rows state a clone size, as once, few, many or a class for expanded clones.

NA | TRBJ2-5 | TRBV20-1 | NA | TGCAGTGCTCTGATCAAGGAGACCCAGTACTTC | CSALIKETQYF
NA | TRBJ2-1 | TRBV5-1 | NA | TGCGCCAGCAGCCCCGACGACAACAATGAGCAGTTCTTC | CASSPDDNNEQFF
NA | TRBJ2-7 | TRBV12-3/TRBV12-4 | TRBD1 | TGTGCCAGCAGTTTAGTCGGACAGGTCTACGAGCAGTACTTC | CASSLVGQVYEQYF
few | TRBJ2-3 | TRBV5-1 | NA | TGCGCCAGCAGTTCGCGCGAAGGCACAGATACGCAGTATTTT | CASSSREGTDTQYF
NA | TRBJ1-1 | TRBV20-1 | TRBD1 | TGCAGTACCCCAGGACAGGGCGGTAGTACTGAAGCTTTCTTT | CSTPGQGGSTEAFF
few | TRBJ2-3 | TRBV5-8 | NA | TGTGCCAGCAGGGCCCCAGCGGAGGGCACAGATACGCAGTATTTT | CASRAPAEGTDTQYF
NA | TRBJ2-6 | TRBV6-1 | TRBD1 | TGTGCCAGCACGCCCCGGGACAGGGCTTACTCTGGGGCCAACGTCCTGACTTTC | CASTPRDRAYSGANVLTF
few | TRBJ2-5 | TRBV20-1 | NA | TGCAGTGCTAGAGGGGGGGTGACCGAGACCCAGTACTTC | CSARGGVTETQYF
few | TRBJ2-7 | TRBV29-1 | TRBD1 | TGCAGCGTTAGTTTCGGGACAGGGGGCTTCTACGAGCAGTACTTC | CSVSFGTGGFYEQYF
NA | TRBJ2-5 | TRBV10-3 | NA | TGTGCCATCAGCCCACAGCGTTCGTCAGAAGAGACCCAGTACTTC | CAISPQRSSEETQYF
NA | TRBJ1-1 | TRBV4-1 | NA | TGCGCCAGCAGCCGAGTACGGGGTTCGAACACTGAAGCTTTCTTT | CASSRVRGSNTEAFF
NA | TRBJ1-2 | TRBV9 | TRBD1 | TGTGCCAGCAGCGTAGGGGGAGGGGGCAACTATGGCTACACCTTC | CASSVGGGGNYGYTF
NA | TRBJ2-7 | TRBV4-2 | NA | TGTGCCAGCGCACAGGGAATTTCCTACGAGCAGTACTTC | CASAQGISYEQYF
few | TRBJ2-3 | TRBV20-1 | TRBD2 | TGCAGTGCCCACCGAGCGGGGAGCGGGAGGGTAGGAGATACGCAGTATTTT | CSAHRAGSGRVGDTQYF
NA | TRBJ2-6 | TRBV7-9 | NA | TGTGCCAGCAGCAACGACCTAAGGGTCGGCTATAATGTCCTGACTTTC | CASSNDLRVGYNVLTF
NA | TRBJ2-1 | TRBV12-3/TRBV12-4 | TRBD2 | TGTGCCAGTAGTCCGCTAGCGGGAGGGCCGGATGAGCAGTTCTTC | CASSPLAGGPDEQFF
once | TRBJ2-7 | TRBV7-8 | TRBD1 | TGTGCCAGCAGCTTAGCAGGACAGGGCTGGCACTACGAGCAGTACTTC | CASSLAGQGWHYEQYF
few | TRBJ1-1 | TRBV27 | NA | TGTGCCAGCAGTTCTCCGGGACGGAGTGAAGCTTTCTTT | CASSSPGRSEAFF
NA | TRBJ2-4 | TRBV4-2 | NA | TGTGCCAGCAGCCAAGGGGAGCGGGCCCTCTTCCTAGCCAAAAACATTCAGTACTTC | CASSQGERALFLAKNIQYF
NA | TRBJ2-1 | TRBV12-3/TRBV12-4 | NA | TGTGCCAGCAGTTTTGGCGCCTATGAGCAGTTCTTC | CASSFGAYEQFF
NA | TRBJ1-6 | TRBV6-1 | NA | TGTGCCAGCAGTACCCAGGGGACGGTGTCCTGGAATTCACCCCTCCACTTT | CASSTQGTVSWNSPLHF
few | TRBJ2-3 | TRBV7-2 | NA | TGTGCCAGCAGCTTAGCGCAGGCAGCAGATACGCAGTATTTT | CASSLAQAADTQYF
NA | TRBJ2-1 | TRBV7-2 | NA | TGTGCCAGCAGCTCCTTGCGAGTTTACAATGAGCAGTTCTTC | CASSSLRVYNEQFF
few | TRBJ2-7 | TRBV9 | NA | TGTGCCAGCAGCGTCGCGGACAGCCAACCCTACGAGCAGTACTTC | CASSVADSQPYEQYF
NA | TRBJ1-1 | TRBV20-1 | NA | TGCAGTGCTAGAGATCGTTACAAAGGGGATCTGAGGAGAGTCACTGAAGCTTTCTTT | CSARDRYKGDLRRVTEAFF
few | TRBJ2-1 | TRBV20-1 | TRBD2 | TGCAGTGCGGACGACGGGGGGGCCTCCTCGTTCTTC | CSADDGGASSFF
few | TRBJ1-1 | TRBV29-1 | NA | TGCAGCGTCACCATGGGGAACACTGAAGCTTTCTTT | CSVTMGNTEAFF
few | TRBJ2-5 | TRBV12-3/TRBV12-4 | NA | TGTGCCAGCAGTTTTTCGGGTAGGGGAGAGACCCAGTACTTC | CASSFSGRGETQYF